This TCR beta chain was recovered during a study of blood T cell repertoires in COVID-19. The cohort comprised adults aged about 18 to 100 years residing in 20 to 25 US areas. The assay was immunoSEQ multiplex PCR, and TCRdb's table has in-frame clones only and misses some. The sample comprises fewer than 350,000 clones, approximately 81% of which are singletons, and approximately 1.9% rests with the top ten. CDR3 length: 19 residues. The germline V gene encodes CDR1 SNHLY and CDR2 FYNNEI. The V gene lost 5 bases and the J gene lost 6 bases, with 28 bases spanning the gap. This TCR derives from a woman aged 30 to 39 who had been exposed to COVID-19. The sample taken for sequencing was PBMCs or T cells enriched from blood (not recorded which). The gene calls are TRBV2 and TRBJ2-2, with D possibly TRBD2 on 5 matching bases. The CDR3 bases are TGTGCCAGCAGTCGAACTACGGGGATCGGACTCATGAGTCCCGGGGAGCTGTTTTTT. Protein product: CASSRTTGIGLMSPGELFF.